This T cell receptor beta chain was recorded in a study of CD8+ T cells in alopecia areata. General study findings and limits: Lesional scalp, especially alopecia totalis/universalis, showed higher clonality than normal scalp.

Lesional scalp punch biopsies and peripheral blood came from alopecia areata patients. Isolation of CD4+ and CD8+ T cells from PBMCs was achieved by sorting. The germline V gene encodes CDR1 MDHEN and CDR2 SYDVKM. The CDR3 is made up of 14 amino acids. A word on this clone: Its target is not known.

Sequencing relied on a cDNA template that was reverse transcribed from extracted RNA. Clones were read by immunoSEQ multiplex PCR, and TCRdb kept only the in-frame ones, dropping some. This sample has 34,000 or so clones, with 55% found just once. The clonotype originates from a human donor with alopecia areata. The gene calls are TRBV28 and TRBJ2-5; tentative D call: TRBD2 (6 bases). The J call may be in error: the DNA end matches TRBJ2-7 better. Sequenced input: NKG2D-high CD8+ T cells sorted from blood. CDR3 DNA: TGTGCCAGCAGTCCCGGACTAAACAGCTACGAGCAGTACTTC. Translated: CASSPGLNSYEQYF.